Presented here are 10 T cell receptor beta chains from one specimen sequenced in a study of blood T cell repertoires in COVID-19. Assay: immunoSEQ multiplex PCR; the TCRdb copy retains only in-frame clones and omits some. This repertoire shows around 140,000 clones, around three quarters found once; its top ten account for 15% to 20%. Material: peripheral blood. These receptors were obtained from a man aged 50 to 59 with acute or convalescent COVID-19.

The chain is built from TRBV5-1 and TRBJ2-2; D is possibly TRBD2 (6 bases). Between the trimmed V and J ends, which lost 2 bases and 7 bases, there was a span of 12 bases. The CDR3 length is 14 residues. Germline V gene lookup returns CDR1 SGHRS and CDR2 YFSETQ. CDR3 bases: TGCGCCAGCAGCTTCGGGGGAGAGGGCGGGGAGCTGTTTTTT. This gives the protein CASSFGGEGGELFF.

The V call is TRBV5-6, the J call TRBJ1-2; the match to TRBD1 covers 8 bases. Germline trimming cut 4 bases from V and 4 bases from J; bases unmatched to any gene: 3. CDR3 length equals 13 residues. From germline, CDR1 is SGHDT and CDR2 YYEEEE. The CDR3 nucleotides are TGTGCCAGCAGCCCGACAGGGGCCTATGGCTACACCTTC. Amino acids: CASSPTGAYGYTF.

V usage is TRBV14 and J usage is TRBJ1-1, with 11 bases identical to TRBD1. V shed 5 bases and J 6 bases; nucleotides not matched to a gene: 8. This CDR3 comprises 15 residues. The germline gives CDR1 SGHDN, CDR2 FVKESK. For the CDR3, the DNA is TGTGCCAGCAGCGGATGGGACAGGGGGGCCCCTGAAGCTTTCTTT. Its protein product is CASSGWDRGAPEAFF.

There are a few counts of this clone. The chain couples TRBV5-1 to TRBJ1-4; 8 nucleotides match TRBD1. Per germline, CDR1 SGHRS and CDR2 YFSETQ. This CDR3 contains 16 residues. With 1 base clipped from V and 5 bases from J, the junction kept 7 bases outside the gene matches. The CDR3 DNA sequence: TGCGCCAGCAGCTTGTTGGGGACAGGACTAAATGAAAAACTGTTTTTT. Its translation: CASSLLGTGLNEKLFF.

This chain connects TRBV2 to TRBJ2-1, with 7 bases matching TRBD1. V was pared by 2 bases and J by 6 bases, with 7 bases of the junction left unmatched. This CDR3 has 15 amino acids. Germline V gene sequence: CDR1 SNHLY, CDR2 FYNNEI. The CDR3 sequence is CASSESTGESNEQFF. CDR3 nucleotide sequence: TGTGCCAGCAGTGAAAGCACAGGGGAAAGCAATGAGCAGTTCTTC. The full variable domain, in which reference TRBV2 and TRBJ2-1 provide the parts outside the CDR3, is EPEVTQTPSHQVTQMGQEVILRCVPISNHLYFYWYRQILGQKVEFLVSFYNNEISEKSEIFDDQFSVERPDGSNFTLKIRSTKLEDSAMYFCASSESTGESNEQFFGPGTRLTVL.

Here the CDR3 reads CATSLAGGSYNEQFF. DNA of the CDR3: TGTGCCACCAGCTTAGCGGGGGGCTCCTACAATGAGCAGTTCTTC. V gene TRBV15 combines with J gene TRBJ2-1; 10 nucleotides agree with TRBD2. The germline CDR1 and CDR2 sequences are LNHNV and YYDKDF (reference sequence). The CDR3 is 15 amino acids. The V segment lost 5 bases and the J segment 0 bases; nucleotides outside the gene matches: 1.

The V call is TRBV30, the J call TRBJ1-2; 8 bases fit TRBD1. With 4 bases clipped from V and 2 bases from J, the junction kept 9 bases outside the gene matches. Looked up from germline, CDR1 is GTSNPN and CDR2 is SVGIG (reference sequence). The CDR3 spans 15 residues. Here the CDR3 reads CAWTEAGQENYGYTF. The CDR3 bases are TGTGCCTGGACCGAAGCGGGACAGGAGAACTATGGCTACACCTTC.

The V gene is TRBV5-1, the J gene TRBJ2-5, with D possibly matching TRBD2 (6 bases). CDR3 size: 14 residues. Germline CDR1 is SGHRS and CDR2 is YFSETQ. V dropped 4 bases and J dropped 7 bases, with 17 bases sitting between them. The CDR3 spells CASSPAGQGGTQYF. For the CDR3, the DNA is TGCGCCAGCAGCCCCGCGGGGCAGGGAGGGACCCAGTACTTC.

This chain connects TRBV29-1 to TRBJ2-3, with D tentatively TRBD1 (7 bases). This CDR3 is 15 amino acids long. Germline lookup yields CDR1 SQVTM and CDR2 ANQGSEA. Trimming left V 4 bases short and J 0 bases short, with 14 bases between. The CDR3 protein is CSVGGTDSSTDTQYF. CDR3 DNA: TGCAGCGTTGGCGGGACAGACTCTAGCACAGATACGCAGTATTTT.

The chain joins TRBV5-1 to TRBJ2-5, with 7 bases lining up with TRBD2. The CDR3 is 15 amino acids. With 2 bases clipped from V and 4 bases from J, the junction kept 8 bases outside the gene matches. In germline, CDR1 is SGHRS, CDR2 YFSETQ. Here the CDR3 DNA reads TGCGCCAGCAGCTTCGGTCACACGGGGGGAGAGACCCAGTACTTC. As protein: CASSFGHTGGETQYF.